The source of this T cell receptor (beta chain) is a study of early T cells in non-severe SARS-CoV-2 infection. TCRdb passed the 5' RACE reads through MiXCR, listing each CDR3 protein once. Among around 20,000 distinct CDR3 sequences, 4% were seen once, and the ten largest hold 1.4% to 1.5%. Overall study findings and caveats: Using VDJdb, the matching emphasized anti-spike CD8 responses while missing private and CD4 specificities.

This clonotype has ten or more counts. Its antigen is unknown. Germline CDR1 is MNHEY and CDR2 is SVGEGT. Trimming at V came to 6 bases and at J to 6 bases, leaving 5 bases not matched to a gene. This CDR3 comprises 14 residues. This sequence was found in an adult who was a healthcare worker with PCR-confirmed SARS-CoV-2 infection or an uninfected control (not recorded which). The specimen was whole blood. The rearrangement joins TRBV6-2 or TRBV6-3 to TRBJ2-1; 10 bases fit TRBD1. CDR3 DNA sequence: TGTGCCAGCAGACGGGGGACAGGGGTCAATGAGCAGTTCTTC. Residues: CASRRGTGVNEQFF.